This T cell receptor beta chain was recovered during a study of blood T cells in healthy people across ages. Background on the study: Template switching picked up about one barcoded beta molecule for each two T cells. Overall study findings and caveats: Roughly linearly, TCR beta diversity per million T cells fell as age increased. Long-lived and aged donors differed, with more naive CD4+ cells and higher diversity in the long-lived.

This clonotype was seen a few times. Its antigen is as yet unknown. A second PCR, run for roughly 7 to 11 cycles, used a sample-barcoded 5' primer plus a J-beta primer mix. In TCRdb, the 5' RACE reads were re-called with MiXCR into one record per CDR3 protein. In the table there are about 970,000 distinct CDR3 sequences, roughly 51% of which are singletons. Germline V gene data show CDR1 as SGHVS and CDR2 as FQNEAQ. CDR3 size: 15 residues. The V gene end was trimmed by 4 bases and the J gene end by 3 bases; junction bases not matched to a gene: 6. Samples each had at least 5.5 micrograms of total RNA extracted.

This sequence originates from a woman aged 60-75 years in good health. V gene TRBV7-8 combines with J gene TRBJ1-1, with 9 bases that match TRBD1. Material for sequencing was blood. The CDR3 bases are TGTGCCAGCAGCTACGCGGGACAGGGCTACACTGAAGCTTTCTTT. This encodes CASSYAGQGYTEAFF. The full variable domain, its missing parts supplied by reference TRBV7-8 and TRBJ1-1, is GAGVSQSPRYKVAKRGQDVALRCDPISGHVSLFWYQQALGQGPEFLTYFQNEAQLDKSGLPSDRFFAERPEGSVSTLKIQRTQQEDSAVYLCASSYAGQGYTEAFFGQGTRLTVV.